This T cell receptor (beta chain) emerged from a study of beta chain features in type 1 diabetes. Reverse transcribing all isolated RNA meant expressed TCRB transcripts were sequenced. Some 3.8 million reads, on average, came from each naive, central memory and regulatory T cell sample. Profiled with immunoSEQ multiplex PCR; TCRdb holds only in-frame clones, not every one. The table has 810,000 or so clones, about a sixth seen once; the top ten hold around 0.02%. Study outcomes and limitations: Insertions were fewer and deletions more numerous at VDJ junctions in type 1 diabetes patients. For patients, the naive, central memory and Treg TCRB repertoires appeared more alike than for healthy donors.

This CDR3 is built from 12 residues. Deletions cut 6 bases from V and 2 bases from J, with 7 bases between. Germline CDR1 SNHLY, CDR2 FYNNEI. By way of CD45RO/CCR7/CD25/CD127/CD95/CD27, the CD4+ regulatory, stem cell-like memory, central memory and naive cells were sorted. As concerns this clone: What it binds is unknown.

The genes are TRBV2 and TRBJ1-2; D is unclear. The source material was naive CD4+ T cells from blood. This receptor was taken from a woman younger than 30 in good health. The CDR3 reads CASSDRNYGYTF. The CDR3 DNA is TGTGCCAGCAGCGACCGGAACTATGGCTACACCTTC.